This record concerns one TCR beta chain sequence. This specimen belongs to a study of blood T cell repertoires in COVID-19. Study in general: Acute-phase and convalescent COVID-19 samples originated in the United States, Italy and Spain.

Per the germline V gene, CDR1 is MNHEY and CDR2 is SVGAGI. V was shortened by 3 bases and J by 12 bases, with 12 bases between the two germline ends. This CDR3 is 12 amino acids long. In the source study's methods: Estimates of nucleated cell counts were drawn from the amplification of reference gene primers. Assay: immunoSEQ multiplex PCR; the TCRdb copy retains only in-frame clones and omits some. V, J and clone size were drawn from that table, and D and trimming were deduced from the DNA. The data contain around 99,000 clones, over 75% of them singletons. The sample consisted of peripheral blood. The TCR was taken from a woman between 45 and 60 years old with acute or convalescent COVID-19. The chain carries TRBV6-5 and TRBJ2-1; D is unclear. CDR3 DNA: TGTGCCAGCAGTTATCGGTCCGTCGGGCAGTTCTTC. Protein sequence: CASSYRSVGQFF.